This T cell receptor beta chain came from a study of shared clonotypes between healthy human individuals. Study-level findings and limits: An expected dependence of interdonor clonotype sharing on sequencing depth was noted. Around 4.7% of naive CD4 clonotypes were shared across four donors.

The germline gives CDR1 SGHTA, CDR2 FQGTGA. The CDR3 runs 15 residues. The V end lost 0 bases, the J end lost 0 bases, and 6 bases lay between the germline ends. Deep level was the assay's run setting. Produced via immunoSEQ multiplex PCR; TCRdb's table is partial and in-frame only. The repertoire includes 190,000 or so clones, around 63% of them detected once, and about 10% sits in the top ten. About this clone itself: Its specificity is not known.

Sequencing was performed on memory CD4+ T cells sorted from blood. The subset denotes: CD45RA-negative fraction. This clonotype was obtained from a man aged 25 to 40 in good health. The chain is built from TRBV7-3 and TRBJ2-1, with TRBD2 as a possible D gene (5 bases). CDR3 loop: CASSLTEVSYNEQFF. CDR3 coding DNA: TGTGCCAGCAGCTTAACGGAGGTCTCCTACAATGAGCAGTTCTTC.